The sequence of this T cell receptor (beta chain) was determined in a study of T cells after somatic rescue of genetic block. The CDR3 has 19 residues. V shed 4 bases and J 0 bases; nucleotides not matched to a gene: 18. In germline, CDR1 is SGHRS, CDR2 YFSETQ. Assay: immunoSEQ multiplex PCR; the TCRdb copy retains only in-frame clones and omits some. Here the sample spans 10,000 to 15,000 clones, about two thirds being singletons. The sample was peripheral blood mononuclear cells (PBMCs). This receptor was taken from a boy aged 5-17 years. The chain couples TRBV5-1 to TRBJ1-1; 7 nucleotides align to TRBD1. CDR3 sequence reads: CASSNVLTGLRGMNTEAFF. The CDR3 DNA is TGCGCCAGCAGCAACGTTCTGACAGGGCTTAGGGGGATGAACACTGAAGCTTTCTTT. Together with reference TRBV5-1 and TRBJ1-1, the CDR3 gives the full variable domain: KAGVTQTPRYLIKTRGQQVTLSCSPISGHRSVSWYQQTPGQGLQFLFEYFSETQRNKGNFPGRFSGRQFSNSRSEMNVSTLELGDSALYLCASSNVLTGLRGMNTEAFFGQGTRLTVV.